This paragraph reports one TCR beta chain. The antigen is unknown. These data come from a study of T cells after yellow fever vaccination. Study conclusions and caveats: Clones from primary vaccination mostly reappeared after the booster (96% CD4, 88% CD8).

The study made its TCR cDNA through 5'RACE template switching. That step introduced a universal primer site along with UMIs. TCRdb used MiXCR to reprocess the 5' RACE reads, holding one entry per CDR3 protein. The sample holds 250,000 to 400,000 distinct CDR3 sequences, 4% to 5.5% seen once. V shed 4 bases and J 4 bases; nucleotides not matched to a gene: 7. CDR1 SGHRS and CDR2 YFSETQ come from the germline V gene. The CDR3 has 14 amino acids. Sequencing used PBMCs, obtained 15 days after the yellow fever booster vaccination. The gene calls are TRBV5-1 and TRBJ2-7; 8 nucleotides line up with TRBD1. The sequence derives from a man between 18 and 35 years old who received the YFV17D yellow fever vaccine. This CDR3 reads CASSTGTGGYEQYF. The CDR3 DNA is TGCGCCAGCAGCACCGGGACAGGAGGGTACGAGCAGTACTTC.